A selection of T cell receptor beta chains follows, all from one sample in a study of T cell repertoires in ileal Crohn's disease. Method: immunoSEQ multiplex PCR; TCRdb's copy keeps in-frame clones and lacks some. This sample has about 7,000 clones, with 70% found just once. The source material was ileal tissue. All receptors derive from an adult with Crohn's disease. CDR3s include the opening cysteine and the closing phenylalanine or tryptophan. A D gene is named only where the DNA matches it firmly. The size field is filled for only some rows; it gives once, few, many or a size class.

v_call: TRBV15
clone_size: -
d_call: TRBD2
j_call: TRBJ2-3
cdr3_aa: CATSGSAGGFTDTQYF
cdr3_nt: TGTGCCACCAGCGGATCGGCGGGGGGATTCACAGATACGCAGTATTTT

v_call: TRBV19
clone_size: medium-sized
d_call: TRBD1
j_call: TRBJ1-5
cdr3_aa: CASLPGPGGMGGNQPQHF
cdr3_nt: TGTGCCAGTCTACCGGGCCCAGGGGGCATGGGGGGCAATCAGCCCCAGCATTTT

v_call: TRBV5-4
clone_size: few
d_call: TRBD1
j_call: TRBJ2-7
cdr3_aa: CASSVTTGYGEQYF
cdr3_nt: TGTGCCAGCAGCGTAACGACAGGGTATGGCGAGCAGTACTTC

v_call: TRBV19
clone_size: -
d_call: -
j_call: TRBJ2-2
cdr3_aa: CASSIERFNTGELFF
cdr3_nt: TGTGCCAGTAGTATAGAGAGGTTCAACACCGGGGAGCTGTTTTTT

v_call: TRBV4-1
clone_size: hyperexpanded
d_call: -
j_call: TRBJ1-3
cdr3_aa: CASSQDRKSSGNTIYF
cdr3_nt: TGCGCCAGCAGCCAAGACAGGAAAAGCTCTGGAAACACCATATATTTT

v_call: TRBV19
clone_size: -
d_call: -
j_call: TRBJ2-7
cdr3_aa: CASTPRVFEQYF
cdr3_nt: TGTGCCAGCACCCCACGGGTGTTCGAGCAGTACTTC

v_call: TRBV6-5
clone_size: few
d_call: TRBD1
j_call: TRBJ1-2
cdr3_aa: CASSYRGQGTYGYTF
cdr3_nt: TGTGCCAGCAGTTACCGGGGACAGGGGACCTATGGCTACACCTTC

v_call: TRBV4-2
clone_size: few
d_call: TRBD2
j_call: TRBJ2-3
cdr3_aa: CASSQIASGGRLDTQYF
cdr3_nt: TGTGCCAGCAGCCAAATAGCCAGCGGGGGGCGACTCGATACGCAGTATTTT

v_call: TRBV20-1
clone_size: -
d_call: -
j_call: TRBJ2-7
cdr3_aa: CSVTDSYEQYF
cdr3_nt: TGCAGTGTCACCGACAGTTACGAGCAGTACTTC

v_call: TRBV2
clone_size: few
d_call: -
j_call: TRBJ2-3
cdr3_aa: CASRAGTQPSTDTQYF
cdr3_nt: TGTGCCAGCAGGGCCGGGACTCAGCCTAGCACAGATACGCAGTATTTT

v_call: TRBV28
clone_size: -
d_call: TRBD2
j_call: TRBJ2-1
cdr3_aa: CASSLTGRFGNEQFF
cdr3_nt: TGTGCCAGCAGTTTAACCGGGAGGTTCGGAAATGAGCAGTTCTTC

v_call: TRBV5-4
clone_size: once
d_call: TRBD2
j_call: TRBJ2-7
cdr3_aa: CASSKAGVGGDEQYF
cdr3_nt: TGTGCCAGCAGCAAAGCGGGGGTGGGGGGGGACGAGCAGTACTTC

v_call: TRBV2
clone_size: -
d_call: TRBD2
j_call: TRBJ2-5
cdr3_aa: CASSVAGGRTQYF
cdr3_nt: TGTGCCAGCAGTGTAGCGGGGGGGCGCACCCAGTACTTC

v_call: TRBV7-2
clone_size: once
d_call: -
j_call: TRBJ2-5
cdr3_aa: CASSLGGGPQETQYF
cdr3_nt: TGTGCCAGCAGCTTAGGCGGGGGCCCACAAGAGACCCAGTACTTC

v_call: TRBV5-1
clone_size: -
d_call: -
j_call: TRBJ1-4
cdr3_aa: CVSSSRPGRNEKLFF
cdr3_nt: TGCGTCAGCAGCAGTCGGCCAGGGCGGAATGAAAAACTGTTTTTT

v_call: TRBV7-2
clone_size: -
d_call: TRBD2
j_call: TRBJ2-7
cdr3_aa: CASSLVPLAGTEQYF
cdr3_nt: TGTGCCAGCAGCTTAGTCCCCCTAGCGGGGACCGAGCAGTACTTC

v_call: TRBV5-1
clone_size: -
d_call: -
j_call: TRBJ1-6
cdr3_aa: CASSLQQGTNSPLHF
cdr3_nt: TGCGCCAGCAGCTTGCAACAGGGCACAAATTCACCCCTCCACTTT

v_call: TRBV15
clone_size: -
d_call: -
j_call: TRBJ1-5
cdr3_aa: CATRRASRGNQPQHF
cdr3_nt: TGTGCCACCAGGAGAGCTAGCCGTGGCAATCAGCCCCAGCATTTT

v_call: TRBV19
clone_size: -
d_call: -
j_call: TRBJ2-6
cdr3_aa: CASSIGSGTLGANVLTF
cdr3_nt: TGTGCCAGTAGTATCGGTTCGGGTACCCTTGGGGCCAACGTCCTGACTTTC

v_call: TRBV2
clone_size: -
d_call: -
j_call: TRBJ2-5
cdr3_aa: CASSDRGWETQYF
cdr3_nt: TGTGCCAGCAGTGACAGGGGCTGGGAGACCCAGTACTTC

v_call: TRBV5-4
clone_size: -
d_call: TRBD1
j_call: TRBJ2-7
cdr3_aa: CASSFTGDYEQYF
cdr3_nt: TGTGCCAGCAGCTTCACAGGGGATTACGAGCAGTACTTC

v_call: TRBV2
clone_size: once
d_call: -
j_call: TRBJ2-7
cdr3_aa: CASGALSSYEQYF
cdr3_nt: TGTGCCAGCGGGGCGCTTAGCTCCTACGAGCAGTACTTC

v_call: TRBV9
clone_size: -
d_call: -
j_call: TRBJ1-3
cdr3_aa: CASSPRQASGNTIYF
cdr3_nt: TGTGCCAGCAGCCCCAGACAGGCCTCTGGAAACACCATATATTTT

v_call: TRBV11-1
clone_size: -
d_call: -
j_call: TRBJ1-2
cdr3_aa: CASSSNSFYGYTF
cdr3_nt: TGTGCCAGCAGCTCAAACAGCTTCTATGGCTACACCTTC

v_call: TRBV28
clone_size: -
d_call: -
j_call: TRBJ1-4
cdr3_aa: CASSSPPRGKLFF
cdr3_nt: TGTGCCAGCAGTTCGCCCCCGCGTGGAAAACTGTTTTTT

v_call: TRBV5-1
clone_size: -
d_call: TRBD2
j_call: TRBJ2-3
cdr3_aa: CASSPRTSKADTQYF
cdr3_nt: TGCGCCAGCAGCCCCCGGACTAGTAAAGCAGATACGCAGTATTTT

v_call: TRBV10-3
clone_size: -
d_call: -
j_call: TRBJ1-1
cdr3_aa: CAISQDANTEAFF
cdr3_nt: TGTGCCATCAGCCAGGATGCCAACACTGAAGCTTTCTTT